This T cell receptor (beta chain) was observed in a study of regulatory T cells in long-lasting Graves disease. According to the study, TCR beta libraries were built with iRepertoire HTBI primers and CDR3-region Arm-PCR. From the multiplex PCR reads, TCRdb called clonotypes with MiXCR, one entry per CDR3 protein. The repertoire consists of approximately 440,000 distinct CDR3 sequences, with around 20% occurring once and the leading ten covering approximately 25%. Trimming stripped 0 bases from V and 0 bases from J, with 8 bases between. CDR1 is SGHTA and CDR2 is FQGNSA in the germline V gene. This CDR3 comprises 15 residues. As for time point: persistent/refractory GD, antithyroid drugs over 5 years with positive TRAb. PBMC-extracted RNA yielded the TCR library.

The specimen was peripheral blood mononuclear cells (PBMCs), collected when the disease was refractory, from a patient treated with antithyroid drugs. The V gene is TRBV7-2, the J gene TRBJ1-1; D is undetermined. The sequence came from a female donor with Graves disease. This CDR3 reads CASSLAPGMNTEAFF. The CDR3 DNA follows: TGTGCCAGCAGCTTAGCGCCAGGAATGAACACTGAAGCTTTCTTT.